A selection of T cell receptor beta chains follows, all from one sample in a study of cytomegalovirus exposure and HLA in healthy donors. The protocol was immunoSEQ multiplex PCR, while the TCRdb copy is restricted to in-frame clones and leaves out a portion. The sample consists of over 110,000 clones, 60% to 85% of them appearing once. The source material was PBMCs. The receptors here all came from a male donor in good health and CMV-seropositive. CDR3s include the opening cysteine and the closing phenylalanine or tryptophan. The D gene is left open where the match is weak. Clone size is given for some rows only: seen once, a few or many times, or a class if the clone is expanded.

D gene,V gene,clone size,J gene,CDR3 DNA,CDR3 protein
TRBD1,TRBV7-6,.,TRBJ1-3,TGTGCCAGCAGCTTATGGACAGGGGGCCTAAATTCCGGAAACACCATATATTTT,CASSLWTGGLNSGNTIYF
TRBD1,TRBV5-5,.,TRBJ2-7,TGTGCCAGCAGCTTGGTAGGGACAGGGGGTTCAACCTACGAGCAGTACTTC,CASSLVGTGGSTYEQYF
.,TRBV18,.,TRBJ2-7,TGTGCCAGCTCACTCAGGGGCGAGCAGTACTTC,CASSLRGEQYF
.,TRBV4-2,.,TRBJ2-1,TGTGCCAGCAGCCAAGGGGGAGGGGGGCTGGGGAATGAGCAGTTCTTC,CASSQGGGGLGNEQFF
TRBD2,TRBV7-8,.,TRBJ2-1,TGTGCCAGCAGCTTATCTACTAGCGGGGGGGAACCATCCTACAATGAGCAGTTCTTC,CASSLSTSGGEPSYNEQFF
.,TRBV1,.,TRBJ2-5,TGCACCAGCAGCCAAGAGGTCACTAGCGGGAGTTCGGAGACCCAGTACTTC,CTSSQEVTSGSSETQYF
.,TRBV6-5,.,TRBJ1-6,TGTGCCAGCAGTTCCCTCGACTCGGATTCACCCCTCCACTTT,CASSSLDSDSPLHF
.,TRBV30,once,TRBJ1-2,TGTGCCTGGAGTGTATCCAGGTGCGGCTACACCTTC,CAWSVSRCGYTF
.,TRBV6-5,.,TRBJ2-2,TGTGCCAGCAGTTACCGACTAGATCTCGGGGAGCTGTTTTTT,CASSYRLDLGELFF
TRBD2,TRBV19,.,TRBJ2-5,TGTGCCAGTAGTCAGCCGACTAGCGGGGGAGAGACCCAGTACTTC,CASSQPTSGGETQYF
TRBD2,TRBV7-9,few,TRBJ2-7,TGTGCCAGCAGCTCTACTAGCGGGAGGGTTTACGAGCAGTACTTC,CASSSTSGRVYEQYF
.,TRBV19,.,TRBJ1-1,TGTGCCAGTAGTATTAGTGAGGGTGGGACTGAAGCTTTCTTT,CASSISEGGTEAFF
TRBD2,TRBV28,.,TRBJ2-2,TGTGCCACCTCTAGCGGGAGGCGGCTCGGGGAGCTGTTTTTT,CATSSGRRLGELFF
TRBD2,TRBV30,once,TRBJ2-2,TGTGCCTGGAGGACTTGGAGGCTAGCGGGAGTCACCGGGGAGCTGTTTTTT,CAWRTWRLAGVTGELFF
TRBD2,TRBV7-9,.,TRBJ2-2,TGTGCCAGCAGATTCGCTCTAGCGGGAGTGAACACCGGGGAGCTGTTTTTT,CASRFALAGVNTGELFF
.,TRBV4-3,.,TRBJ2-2,TGCGCCAGCAGGCTTACAAATACAGCGAACACCGGGGAGCTGTTTTTT,CASRLTNTANTGELFF
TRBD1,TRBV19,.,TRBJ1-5,TGTGCCAGTAGTATAGATTTGGGCAGGGGGGTGAGCAATCAGCCCCAGCATTTT,CASSIDLGRGVSNQPQHF
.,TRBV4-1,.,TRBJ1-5,TGCGCCAGCAGCCCACGGGGAGTCGGGAGCAATCAGCCCCAGCATTTT,CASSPRGVGSNQPQHF
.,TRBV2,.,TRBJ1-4,TGTGCCAGCAAAAGTTCGGTGGGGCTAGGTGAAAAACTGTTTTTT,CASKSSVGLGEKLFF
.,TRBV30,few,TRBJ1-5,TGTGCCTGGAGTTACAGGGCCAGCAATCAGCCCCAGCATTTT,CAWSYRASNQPQHF
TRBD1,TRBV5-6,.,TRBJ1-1,TGTGCCAGCAGTTGGGACAGCCAAGTCATGAACACTGAAGCTTTCTTT,CASSWDSQVMNTEAFF
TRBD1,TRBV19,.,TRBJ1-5,TGTGCCAGTAGTATAGGGGGACAGGGCCCCCAGCATTTT,CASSIGGQGPQHF
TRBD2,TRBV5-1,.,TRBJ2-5,TGCGCCAGCAGCGCGGGACTAGCGGGGTTGGAGACCCAGTACTTC,CASSAGLAGLETQYF
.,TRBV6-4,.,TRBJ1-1,TGTGCCAGCACACCCCGGGTACAGCAGGGGAAGGACACTGAAGCTTTCTTT,CASTPRVQQGKDTEAFF
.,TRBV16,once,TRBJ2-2,TGTGCCAGCAGCCAAGGGAGCGGGGAGCTGTTTTTT,CASSQGSGELFF
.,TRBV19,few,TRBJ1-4,TGTGCCAGTAGCTTTCCAGTACGGGGAAATGAAAAACTGTTTTTT,CASSFPVRGNEKLFF
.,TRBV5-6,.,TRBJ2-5,TGTGCCAGCAGCTTGCGAGGGTACGGGGAGACCCAGTACTTC,CASSLRGYGETQYF
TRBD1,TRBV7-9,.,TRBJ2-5,TGTGCCAGCAGCTTCGGACAGGGGGAGCGAGAGACCCAGTACTTC,CASSFGQGERETQYF
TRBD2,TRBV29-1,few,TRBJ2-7,TGCAGCGTTGAAGATCAGGCGGGAGAAATCTACGAGCAGTACTTC,CSVEDQAGEIYEQYF
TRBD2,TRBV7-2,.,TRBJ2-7,TGTGCCAGCACCCTGGGAGGGCACACCTACGAGCAGTACTTC,CASTLGGHTYEQYF
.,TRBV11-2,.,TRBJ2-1,TGTGCCAGCAGGACCTCGGGTCCGGATGAGCAGTTCTTC,CASRTSGPDEQFF
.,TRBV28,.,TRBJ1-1,TGTGCCAGCAGCATAGGTCAGGGGCACACTGAAGCTTTCTTT,CASSIGQGHTEAFF